The present TCR beta chain was sequenced within a study of T cells in Graves' hyperthyroidism and ophthalmopathy. This clonotype was found many times. The germline gives CDR1 SEHNR, CDR2 FQNEAQ (reference sequence). V shed 4 bases and J 3 bases; nucleotides not matched to a gene: 17. The CDR3 loop spans 18 amino acids. TCR beta CDR3 regions were amplified from RNA transcripts. The study used the HTBI primer set for a first-round RT-PCR of the TCR CDR3. TCRdb itself ran the multiplex PCR reads through MiXCR, one entry per CDR3 protein. Here the sample spans roughly 500,000 distinct CDR3 sequences, roughly 45% being singletons.

The clonotype comes from an adult woman with Graves' disease, either hyperthyroidism or ophthalmopathy (not recorded which). Sequencing was carried out using peripheral blood or thyroid tissue (not recorded which). The gene calls are TRBV7-9 and TRBJ2-7; 8 bases agree with TRBD2. The CDR3: CASSSPRRLARGNYEQYF. In DNA form, the CDR3 reads TGTGCCAGCAGCTCGCCCCGCAGACTAGCGCGGGGGAACTACGAGCAGTACTTC.